A selection of T cell receptor beta chains follows, all from one sample in a study of Graves' ophthalmopathy and Graves' hyperthyroidism. TCRdb processed the multiplex PCR reads anew with MiXCR; each CDR3 protein has one entry. The table has under 800,000 distinct CDR3 sequences, around a fifth seen once; the top ten hold around 6.9%. Sequenced input: peripheral blood. The receptors here all came from a woman under 30 with stable Graves' hyperthyroidism. Some clones in this sample may be carry-over from other donors' samples. Each CDR3 is given with its conserved first and last residue. The order of the fields is V gene, D gene, J gene, clone size, CDR3 length, CDR3 protein, CDR3 DNA. The D gene is left open where the match is weak. Only part of the rows carry a size: once, few, many, or a class if the clone is expanded.

TRBV6-2/TRBV6-3	-	TRBJ1-5	many	16	CASSSRGAQGNQPQHF	TGTGCCAGCAGCTCCAGAGGGGCGCAGGGCAATCAGCCCCAGCATTTT
TRBV29-1	TRBD1	TRBJ2-5	many	12	CSVTGLGETQYF	TGCAGCGTGACAGGGCTGGGGGAGACCCAGTACTTC
TRBV6-2/TRBV6-3	TRBD1	TRBJ1-1	-	19	CASTYSTGESFYFDTEAFF	TGTGCCAGCACCTACTCAACAGGGGAATCCTTTTACTTTGACACTGAAGCTTTCTTT
TRBV10-1	-	TRBJ1-1	-	16	CASSETTLSMNTEAFF	TGCGCCAGCAGTGAGACGACCCTTTCAATGAACACTGAAGCTTTCTTT
TRBV3-1	-	TRBJ1-1	-	13	CASSQDSSSEAFF	TGTGCCAGCAGCCAAGATAGTAGTTCCGAAGCTTTCTTT
TRBV19	TRBD2	TRBJ2-2	-	18	CASSTLGLAGVGTGELFF	TGTGCCAGTAGTACCCTCGGACTAGCGGGAGTGGGCACCGGGGAGCTGTTTTTT
TRBV11-2	TRBD1	TRBJ2-7	many	16	CASSPAETGRIYEQYF	TGTGCCAGCAGCCCCGCCGAGACAGGGAGAATCTACGAGCAGTACTTC
TRBV20-1	TRBD1	TRBJ2-2	-	15	CSAAPRQGVVGELFF	TGCAGTGCTGCCCCCAGACAGGGGGTTGTCGGGGAGCTGTTTTTT
TRBV7-3	TRBD2	TRBJ2-7	many	14	CASSLIAGGDEQYF	TGTGCCAGCAGCTTAATAGCGGGAGGCGACGAGCAGTACTTC
TRBV7-2	-	TRBJ2-2	many	14	CASSRDINTGELFF	TGTGCCAGCAGCCGGGACATCAACACCGGGGAGCTGTTTTTT
TRBV19	-	TRBJ2-7	many	15	CASSSAEGYFYEQYF	TGTGCCAGTAGTAGCGCCGAGGGCTACTTCTACGAGCAGTACTTC
TRBV20-1	-	TRBJ1-2	-	10	CSAPTSGYTF	TGCAGTGCTCCCACAAGTGGCTACACCTTC
TRBV4-1	-	TRBJ2-2	-	17	CASSQENRGLNTGELFF	TGCGCCAGCAGCCAAGAAAATAGAGGGCTCAACACCGGGGAGCTGTTTTTT
TRBV15	-	TRBJ2-5	many	15	CATSRDPQAGETQYF	TGTGCCACCAGCAGAGATCCCCAGGCCGGAGAGACCCAGTACTTC
TRBV7-8	TRBD1	TRBJ2-7	many	14	CASSLVTGGGEQYF	TGTGCCAGCAGCTTAGTGACAGGGGGCGGCGAGCAGTACTTC
TRBV3-1	-	TRBJ1-5	few	16	CASSQFGGVGNQPQHF	TGTGCCAGCAGCCAATTCGGGGGGGTGGGCAATCAGCCCCAGCATTTT
TRBV12-3/TRBV12-4	-	TRBJ1-5	-	16	CASSLRGRTPNQPQHF	TGTGCCAGCAGTTTAAGAGGGCGTACACCTAATCAGCCCCAGCATTTT
TRBV13	TRBD1	TRBJ1-2	many	14	CASSGTGEVYGYTF	TGTGCCAGCAGCGGAACAGGGGAGGTATATGGCTACACCTTC
TRBV6-1	-	TRBJ2-5	few	13	CASSPDRAETQYF	TGTGCCAGCAGCCCCGACCGGGCAGAGACCCAGTACTTC
TRBV6-1	TRBD1	TRBJ2-2	-	15	CASRDRQGRTGELFF	TGTGCCAGCAGGGATCGACAGGGAAGGACCGGGGAGCTGTTTTTT
TRBV19	-	TRBJ1-5	many	17	CASSMIGQDSHNQPQHF	TGTGCCAGTAGTATGATCGGCCAGGACAGTCACAATCAGCCCCAGCATTTT
TRBV24-1	-	TRBJ1-1	many	16	CATSPQRDGMNTEAFF	TGTGCCACCAGTCCACAGAGGGACGGCATGAACACTGAAGCTTTCTTT
TRBV12-3/TRBV12-4	-	TRBJ1-6	many	13	CASSIRRDSPLHF	TGTGCCAGCAGTATCCGCAGGGATTCACCCCTCCACTTT
TRBV7-9	-	TRBJ1-3	few	15	CASSSPTLSGNTIYF	TGTGCCAGCAGCTCGCCGACCCTCTCTGGAAACACCATATATTTT
TRBV11-2	-	TRBJ1-5	many	16	CASSAQERGPWQPQHF	TGTGCCAGCAGCGCGCAAGAGCGTGGGCCGTGGCAGCCCCAGCATTTT
TRBV6-1	-	TRBJ2-7	many	10	CARRSKEQYF	TGTGCCAGGCGCTCAAAAGAGCAGTACTTC
TRBV20-1	-	TRBJ1-1	many	13	CSAGEAWVTEAFF	TGCAGTGCTGGAGAGGCCTGGGTGACTGAAGCTTTCTTT